One and the same sample provided the 2 T cell receptor beta chains below, sequenced in a study of T-cell reconstitution after alpha-beta-depleted transplantation in children. The TCRbeta library was prepared with unique molecular identifiers. TCRdb called the PCR reads again in MiXCR, with one record for every CDR3 protein. There are about 610,000 distinct CDR3 sequences in the sample; about 10% occur only once, and 4% lies in the top ten. This specimen was PBMCs from the stem cell graft donor, taken from the stem cell graft. Receptors originate from a human donor who donated a stem cell graft to a child with acute myeloid leukemia.

This clonotype has just a few counts. The chain employs TRBV2 and TRBJ2-5, with 10 bases matching TRBD2. This CDR3 has 15 amino acids. Losses at the gene ends were 7 bases for V and 3 bases for J; bases not matched to a gene: 8. The germline CDR1 and CDR2 sequences are SNHLY and FYNNEI. The CDR3 DNA follows: TGTGCCAGCACGAAGGGACTAGCGAACGAAGAGACCCAGTACTTC. Translated, it gives CASTKGLANEETQYF. The variable domain in full, completed from reference TRBV2 and TRBJ2-5, reads EPEVTQTPSHQVTQMGQEVILRCVPISNHLYFYWYRQILGQKVEFLVSFYNNEISEKSEIFDDQFSVERPDGSNFTLKIRSTKLEDSAMYFCASTKGLANEETQYFGPGTRLLVL.

This clonotype occurred a few times. The rearrangement joins TRBV20-1 to TRBJ1-2; tentative D call: TRBD1 (5 bases). Trimming removed 0 bases from V and 3 bases from J, with 14 bases in between. The CDR3 has 15 amino acids. Germline CDR1 DFQATT, CDR2 SNEGSKA (reference sequence). CDR3 nucleotide sequence: TGCAGTGCTAGAGATGCGGCAGGGCGACACTATGGCTACACCTTC. It encodes CSARDAAGRHYGYTF.